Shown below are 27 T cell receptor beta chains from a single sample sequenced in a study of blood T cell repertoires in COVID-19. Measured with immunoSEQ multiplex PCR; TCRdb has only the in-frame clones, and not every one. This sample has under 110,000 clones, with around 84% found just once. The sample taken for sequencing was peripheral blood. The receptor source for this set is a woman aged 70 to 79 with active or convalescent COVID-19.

This chain's CDR3 is CAIGGSGGQETQYF. The CDR3 DNA sequence: TGTGCCATCGGGGGATCAGGGGGACAAGAGACCCAGTACTTC. The chain recombines TRBV10-3 with TRBJ2-5; 7 bases fit TRBD1. After removal of 8 bases from V and 2 bases from J, the junction contained 8 bases not matched to a gene. The CDR3 runs to 14 residues. The germline gives CDR1 ENHRY, CDR2 SYGVKD.

CDR3: CATSRDLLQRPILQIGNGEQFF. The DNA of the CDR3 is TGTGCCACCAGCAGAGATCTTCTTCAGCGGCCAATACTCCAAATTGGGAATGGGGAGCAGTTCTTC. This rearrangement joins TRBV15 to TRBJ2-1, with D perhaps matching TRBD2 (5 bases). The CDR3 totals 22 residues. The V and J ends lost 0 bases and 10 bases respectively, with 37 bases between them. Germline V gene data show CDR1 as LNHNV and CDR2 as YYDKDF (reference sequence).

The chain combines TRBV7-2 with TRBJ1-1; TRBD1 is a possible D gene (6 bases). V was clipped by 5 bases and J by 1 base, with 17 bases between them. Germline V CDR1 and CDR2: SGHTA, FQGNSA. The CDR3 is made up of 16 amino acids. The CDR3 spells CASSVTGQWGNTEAFF. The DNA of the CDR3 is TGTGCCAGCAGCGTAACAGGACAGTGGGGGAACACTGAAGCTTTCTTT.

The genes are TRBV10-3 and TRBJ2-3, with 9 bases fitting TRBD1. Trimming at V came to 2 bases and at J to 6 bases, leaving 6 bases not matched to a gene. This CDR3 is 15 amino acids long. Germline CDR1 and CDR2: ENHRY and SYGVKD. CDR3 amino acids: CAISEGTGSVDTQYF. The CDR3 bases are TGTGCCATCAGTGAGGGGACAGGGTCGGTCGATACGCAGTATTTT.

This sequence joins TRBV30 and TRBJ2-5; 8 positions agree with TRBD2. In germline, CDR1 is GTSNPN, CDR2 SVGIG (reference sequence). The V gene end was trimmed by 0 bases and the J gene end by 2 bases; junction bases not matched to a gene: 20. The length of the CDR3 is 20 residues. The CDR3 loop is CAWSVRGGTRAALSQETQYF. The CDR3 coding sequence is TGTGCCTGGAGTGTACGAGGGGGGACTAGAGCCGCCCTGTCACAAGAGACCCAGTACTTC.

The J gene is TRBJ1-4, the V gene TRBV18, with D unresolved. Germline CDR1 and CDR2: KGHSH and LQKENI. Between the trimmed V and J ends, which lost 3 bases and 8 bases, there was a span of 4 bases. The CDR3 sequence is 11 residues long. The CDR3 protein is CASSPSEKLFF. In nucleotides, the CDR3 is TGTGCCAGCTCACCGAGCGAAAAACTGTTTTTT.

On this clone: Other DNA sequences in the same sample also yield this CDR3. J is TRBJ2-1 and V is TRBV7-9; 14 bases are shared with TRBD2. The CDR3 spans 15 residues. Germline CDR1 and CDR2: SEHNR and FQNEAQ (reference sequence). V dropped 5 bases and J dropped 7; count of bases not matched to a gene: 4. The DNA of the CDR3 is TGTGCCAGCAGCCCAAGACTAGCGGGAGGGAATGAGCAGTTCTTC. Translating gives CASSPRLAGGNEQFF.

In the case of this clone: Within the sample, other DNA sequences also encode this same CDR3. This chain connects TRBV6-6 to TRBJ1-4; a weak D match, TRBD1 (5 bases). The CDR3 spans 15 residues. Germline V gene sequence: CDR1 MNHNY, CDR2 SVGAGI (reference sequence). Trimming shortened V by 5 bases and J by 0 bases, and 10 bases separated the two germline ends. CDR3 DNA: TGTGCCAGCAGTCCCACGGGGGCAACTAATGAAAAACTGTTTTTT. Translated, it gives CASSPTGATNEKLFF.

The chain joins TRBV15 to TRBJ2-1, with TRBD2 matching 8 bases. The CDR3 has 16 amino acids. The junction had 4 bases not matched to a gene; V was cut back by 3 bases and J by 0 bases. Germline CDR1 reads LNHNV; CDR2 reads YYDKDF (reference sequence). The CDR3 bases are TGTGCCACCAGCAGGGAACTAGCGGCCTCCTACAATGAGCAGTTCTTC. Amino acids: CATSRELAASYNEQFF.

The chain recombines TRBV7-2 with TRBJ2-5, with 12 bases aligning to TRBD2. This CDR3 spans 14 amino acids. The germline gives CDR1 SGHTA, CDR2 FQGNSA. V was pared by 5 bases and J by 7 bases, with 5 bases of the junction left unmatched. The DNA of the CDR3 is TGTGCCAGCAGCCCAGGACTAGCGGGGTCGACCCAGTACTTC. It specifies CASSPGLAGSTQYF.

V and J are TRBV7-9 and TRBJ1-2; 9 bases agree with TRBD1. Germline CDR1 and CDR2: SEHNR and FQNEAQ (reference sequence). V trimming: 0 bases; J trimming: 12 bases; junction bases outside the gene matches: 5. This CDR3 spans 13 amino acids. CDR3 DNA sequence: TGTGCCAGCAGCTTAGCAGGACAGGGGACCCACACCTTC. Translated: CASSLAGQGTHTF.

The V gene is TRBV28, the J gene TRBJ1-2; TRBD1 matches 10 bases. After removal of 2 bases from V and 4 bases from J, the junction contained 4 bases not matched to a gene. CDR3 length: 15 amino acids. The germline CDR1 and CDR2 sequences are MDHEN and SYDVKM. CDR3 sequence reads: CASSLDRGQVYGYTF. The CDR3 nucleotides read TGTGCCAGCAGTTTAGACAGGGGGCAGGTCTATGGCTACACCTTC.

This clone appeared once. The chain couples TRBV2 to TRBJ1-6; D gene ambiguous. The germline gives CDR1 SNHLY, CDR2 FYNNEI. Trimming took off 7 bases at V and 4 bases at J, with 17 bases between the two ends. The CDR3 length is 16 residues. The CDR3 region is CASTSETAAYNSPLHF. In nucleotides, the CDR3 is TGTGCCAGCACCTCGGAGACGGCCGCTTATAATTCACCCCTCCACTTT.

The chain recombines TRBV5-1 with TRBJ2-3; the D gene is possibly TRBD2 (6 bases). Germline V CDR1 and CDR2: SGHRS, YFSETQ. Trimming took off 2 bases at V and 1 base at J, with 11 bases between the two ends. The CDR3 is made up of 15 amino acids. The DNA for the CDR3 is TGCGCCAGCAGCTTACCTAGCGTTCGCACAGATACGCAGTATTTT. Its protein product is CASSLPSVRTDTQYF.

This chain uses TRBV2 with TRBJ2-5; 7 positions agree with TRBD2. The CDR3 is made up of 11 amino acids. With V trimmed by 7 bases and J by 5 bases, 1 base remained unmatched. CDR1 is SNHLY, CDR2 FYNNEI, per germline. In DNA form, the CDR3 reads TGTGCCAGCACCGGGGGGGAGACCCAGTACTTC. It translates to CASTGGETQYF.

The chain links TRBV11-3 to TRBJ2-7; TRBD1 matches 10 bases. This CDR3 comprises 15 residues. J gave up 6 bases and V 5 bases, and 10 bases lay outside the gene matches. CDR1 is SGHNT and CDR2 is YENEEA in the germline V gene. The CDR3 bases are TGTGCCAGCAGCACCCGGACAGGGGGAGTCTCCGAGCAGTACTTC. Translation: CASSTRTGGVSEQYF.

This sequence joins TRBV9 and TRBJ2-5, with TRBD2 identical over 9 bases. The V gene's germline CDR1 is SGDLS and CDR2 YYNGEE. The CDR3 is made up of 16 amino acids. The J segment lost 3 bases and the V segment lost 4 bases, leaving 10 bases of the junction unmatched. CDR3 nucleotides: TGTGCCAGCAGCCCACACGGTAGCGGGGGAGAAGAGACCCAGTACTTC. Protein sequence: CASSPHGSGGEETQYF.

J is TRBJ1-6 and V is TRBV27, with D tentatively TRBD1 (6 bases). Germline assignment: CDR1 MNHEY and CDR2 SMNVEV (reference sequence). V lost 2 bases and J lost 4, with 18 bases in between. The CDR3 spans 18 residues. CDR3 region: CASSLRGGHPDYNSPLHF. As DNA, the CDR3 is TGTGCCAGCAGTTTAAGGGGGGGACACCCCGATTATAATTCACCCCTCCACTTT.

The CDR3 reads CASSRSLTYEQYF. The CDR3, as DNA: TGTGCCAGCAGCCGGTCACTTACCTACGAGCAGTACTTC. The chain joins TRBV5-8 to TRBJ2-7; D gene uncertain. This CDR3 contains 13 residues. V shed 4 bases and J shed 2 bases, with 10 bases lying between them. Germline values: CDR1 SGHTS, CDR2 YDEGEE.

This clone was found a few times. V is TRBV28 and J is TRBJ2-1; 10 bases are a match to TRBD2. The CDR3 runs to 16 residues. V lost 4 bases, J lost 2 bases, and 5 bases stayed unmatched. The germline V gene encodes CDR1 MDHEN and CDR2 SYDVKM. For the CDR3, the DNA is TGTGCCAGCAGTTCCCTACTAGCGGGGACCTACAATGAGCAGTTCTTC. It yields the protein CASSSLLAGTYNEQFF.

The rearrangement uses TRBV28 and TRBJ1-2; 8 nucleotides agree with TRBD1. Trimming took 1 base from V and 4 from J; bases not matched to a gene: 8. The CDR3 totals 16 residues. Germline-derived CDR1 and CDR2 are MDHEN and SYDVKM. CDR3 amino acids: CASSLFSGGRFYGYTF. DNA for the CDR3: TGTGCCAGCAGTTTATTCTCAGGGGGCAGATTCTATGGCTACACCTTC.

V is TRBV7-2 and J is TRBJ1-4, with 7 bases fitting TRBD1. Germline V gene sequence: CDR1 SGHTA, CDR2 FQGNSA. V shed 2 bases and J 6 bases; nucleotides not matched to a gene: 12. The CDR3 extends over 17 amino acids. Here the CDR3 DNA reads TGTGCCAGCAGCTTAATTCCATTATGGACAGGCGATGAAAAACTGTTTTTT. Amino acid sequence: CASSLIPLWTGDEKLFF.

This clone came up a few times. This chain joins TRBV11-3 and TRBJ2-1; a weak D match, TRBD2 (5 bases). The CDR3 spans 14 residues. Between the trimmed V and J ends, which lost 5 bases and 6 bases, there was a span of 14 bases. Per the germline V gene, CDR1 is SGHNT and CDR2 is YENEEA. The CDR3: CASSPRGKGNEQFF. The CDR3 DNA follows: TGTGCCAGCAGCCCCCGAGGGAAGGGCAATGAGCAGTTCTTC. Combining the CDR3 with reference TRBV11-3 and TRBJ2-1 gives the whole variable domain EAGVVQSPRYKIIEKKQPVAFWCNPISGHNTLYWYLQNLGQGPELLIRYENEEAVDDSQLPKDRFSAERLKGVDSTLKIQPAELGDSAVYLCASSPRGKGNEQFFGPGTRLTVL.

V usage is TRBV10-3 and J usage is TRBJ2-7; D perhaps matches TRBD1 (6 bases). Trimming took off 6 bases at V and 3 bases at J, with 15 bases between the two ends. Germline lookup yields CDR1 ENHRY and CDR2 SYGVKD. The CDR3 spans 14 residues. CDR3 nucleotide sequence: TGTGCCATCAGATCGGACAGAGACGACTACGAGCAGTACTTC. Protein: CAIRSDRDDYEQYF.

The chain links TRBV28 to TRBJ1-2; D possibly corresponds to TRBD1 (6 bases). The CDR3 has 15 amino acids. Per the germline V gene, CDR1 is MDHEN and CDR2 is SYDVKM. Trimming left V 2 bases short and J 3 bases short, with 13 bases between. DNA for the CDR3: TGTGCCAGCAGTTTAATGAACAGGGAACACTATGGCTACACCTTC. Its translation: CASSLMNREHYGYTF.

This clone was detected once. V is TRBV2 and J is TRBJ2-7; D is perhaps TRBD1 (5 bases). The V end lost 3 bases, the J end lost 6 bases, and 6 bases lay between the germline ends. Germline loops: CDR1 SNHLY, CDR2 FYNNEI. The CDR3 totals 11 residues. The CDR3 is CASSDRVEQYF. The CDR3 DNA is TGTGCCAGCAGTGACAGGGTCGAGCAGTACTTC.

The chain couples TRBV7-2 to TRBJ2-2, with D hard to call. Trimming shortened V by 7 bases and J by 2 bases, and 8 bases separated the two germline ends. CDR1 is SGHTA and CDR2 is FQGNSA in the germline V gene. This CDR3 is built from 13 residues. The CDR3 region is CASMNRNTGELFF. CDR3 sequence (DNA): TGTGCCAGCATGAACAGAAACACCGGGGAGCTGTTTTTT.